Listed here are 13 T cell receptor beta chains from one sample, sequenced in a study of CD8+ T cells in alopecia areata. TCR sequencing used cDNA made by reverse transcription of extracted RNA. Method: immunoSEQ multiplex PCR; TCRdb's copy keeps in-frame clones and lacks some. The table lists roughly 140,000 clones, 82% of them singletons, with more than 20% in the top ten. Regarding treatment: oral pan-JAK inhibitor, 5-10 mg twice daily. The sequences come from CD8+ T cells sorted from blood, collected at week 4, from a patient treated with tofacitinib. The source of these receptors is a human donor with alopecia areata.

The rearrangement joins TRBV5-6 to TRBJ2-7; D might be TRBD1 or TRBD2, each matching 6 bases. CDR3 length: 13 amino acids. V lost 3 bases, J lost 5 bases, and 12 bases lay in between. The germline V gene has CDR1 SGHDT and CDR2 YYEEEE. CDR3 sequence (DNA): TGTGCCAGCAGCTATGGGGGGCAGGACGAGCAGTACTTC. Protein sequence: CASSYGGQDEQYF.

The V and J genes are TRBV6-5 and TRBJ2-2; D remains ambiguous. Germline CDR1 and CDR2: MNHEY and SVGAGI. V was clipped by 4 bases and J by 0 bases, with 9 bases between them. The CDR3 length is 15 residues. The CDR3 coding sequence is TGTGCCAGCAGTTCTGACGACACGAACACCGGGGAGCTGTTTTTT. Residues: CASSSDDTNTGELFF.

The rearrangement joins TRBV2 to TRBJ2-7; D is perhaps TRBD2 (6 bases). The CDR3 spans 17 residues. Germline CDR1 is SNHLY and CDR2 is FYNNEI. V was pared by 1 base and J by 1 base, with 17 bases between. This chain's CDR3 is CASSEEETGVGSYEQYF. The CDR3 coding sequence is TGTGCCAGCAGTGAAGAGGAGACGGGAGTAGGGTCCTACGAGCAGTACTTC.

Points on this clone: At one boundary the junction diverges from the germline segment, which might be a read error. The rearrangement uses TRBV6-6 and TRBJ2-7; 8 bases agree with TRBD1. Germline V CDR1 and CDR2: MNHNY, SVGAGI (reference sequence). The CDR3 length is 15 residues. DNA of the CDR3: TGTACCAGCAGTTCCCCGGGACAGGCTTCCTACGAGCAGTACTTC. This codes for CTSSSPGQASYEQYF.

CDR3: CASSLEQGLAYEQYF. In nucleotides, the CDR3 is TGTGCCAGCAGCTTAGAACAGGGACTTGCCTACGAGCAGTACTTC. The rearrangement joins TRBV7-2 to TRBJ2-7, with D tentatively TRBD1 or TRBD2 (6 bases each). The CDR3 totals 15 residues. Trimming took 1 base from V and 2 from J, leaving 12 bases between them. Germline V gene lookup returns CDR1 SGHTA and CDR2 FQGNSA.

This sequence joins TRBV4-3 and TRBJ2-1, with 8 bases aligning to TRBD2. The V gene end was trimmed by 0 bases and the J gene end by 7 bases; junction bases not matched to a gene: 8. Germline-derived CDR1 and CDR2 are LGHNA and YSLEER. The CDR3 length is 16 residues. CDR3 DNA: TGCGCCAGCAGCCAAGATGGAGTAGCGGGGAGGAATGAGCAGTTCTTC. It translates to CASSQDGVAGRNEQFF.

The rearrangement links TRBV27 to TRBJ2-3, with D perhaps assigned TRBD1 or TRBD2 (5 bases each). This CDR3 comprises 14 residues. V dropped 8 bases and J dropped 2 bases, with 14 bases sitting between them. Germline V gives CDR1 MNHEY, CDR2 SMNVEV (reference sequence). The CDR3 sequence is CASSLWGTTDTQYF. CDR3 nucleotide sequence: TGTGCCAGCTCCCTGTGGGGGACCACAGATACGCAGTATTTT.

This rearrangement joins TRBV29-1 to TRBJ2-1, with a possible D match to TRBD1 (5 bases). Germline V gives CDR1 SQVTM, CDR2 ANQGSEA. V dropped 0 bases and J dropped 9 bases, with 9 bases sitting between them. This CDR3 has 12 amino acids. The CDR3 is CSVEEGVGEQFF. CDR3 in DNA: TGCAGCGTTGAAGAAGGGGTCGGTGAGCAGTTCTTC.

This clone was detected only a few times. CDR3 bases: TGTGCCAGCAGCCCCCCAGGGAGTTACGAGCAGTACTTC. It specifies CASSPPGSYEQYF. The chain couples TRBV9 to TRBJ2-7; D possibly matches TRBD1 or TRBD2 (5 bases each). The germline gives CDR1 SGDLS, CDR2 YYNGEE. V lost 4 bases and J lost 4, with 12 bases in between. The CDR3 covers 13 residues.

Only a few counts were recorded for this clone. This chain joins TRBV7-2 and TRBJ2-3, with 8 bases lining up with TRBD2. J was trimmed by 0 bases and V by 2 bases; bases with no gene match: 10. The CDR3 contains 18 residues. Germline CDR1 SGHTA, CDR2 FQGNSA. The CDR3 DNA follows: TGTGCCAGCAGCTTAATCTTAGCGGGGCCCTCTAGCACAGATACGCAGTATTTT. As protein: CASSLILAGPSSTDTQYF.

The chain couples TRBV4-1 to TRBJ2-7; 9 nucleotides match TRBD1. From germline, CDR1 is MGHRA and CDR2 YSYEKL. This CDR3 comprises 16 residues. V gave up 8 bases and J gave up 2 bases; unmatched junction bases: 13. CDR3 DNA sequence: TGCGCCAGCGGCGGACAGGGGCCCGTCGGGACCTACGAGCAGTACTTC. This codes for CASGGQGPVGTYEQYF.

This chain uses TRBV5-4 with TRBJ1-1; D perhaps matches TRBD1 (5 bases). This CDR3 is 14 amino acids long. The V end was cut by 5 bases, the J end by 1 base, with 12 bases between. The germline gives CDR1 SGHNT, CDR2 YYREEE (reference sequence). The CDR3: CASSLFGTNTEAFF. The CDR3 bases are TGTGCCAGCAGTCTCTTCGGGACGAACACTGAAGCTTTCTTT.

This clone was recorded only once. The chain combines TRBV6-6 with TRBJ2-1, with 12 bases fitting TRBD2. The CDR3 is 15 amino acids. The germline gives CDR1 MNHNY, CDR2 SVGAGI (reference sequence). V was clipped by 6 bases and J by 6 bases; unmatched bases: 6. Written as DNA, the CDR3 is TGTGCCAGCAGCCCGGGACTAGCGGGCTTCAATGAGCAGTTCTTC. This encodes CASSPGLAGFNEQFF.